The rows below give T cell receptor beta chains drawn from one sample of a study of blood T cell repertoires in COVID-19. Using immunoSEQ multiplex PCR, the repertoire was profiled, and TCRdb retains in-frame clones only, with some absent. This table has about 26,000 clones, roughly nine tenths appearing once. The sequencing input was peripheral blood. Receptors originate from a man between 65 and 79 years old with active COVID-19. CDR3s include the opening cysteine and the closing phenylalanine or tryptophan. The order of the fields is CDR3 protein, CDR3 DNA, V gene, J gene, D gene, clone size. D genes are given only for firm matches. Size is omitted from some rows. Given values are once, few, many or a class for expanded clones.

cdr3_aa: CASSLGFGSAGVEDTQYF; cdr3_nt: TGCGCCAGCAGCTTGGGGTTCGGTAGCGCGGGTGTGGAAGATACGCAGTATTTT; v_call: TRBV5-1; j_call: TRBJ2-3; d_call: NA; clone_size: NA
cdr3_aa: CASSLAGGGQPQHF; cdr3_nt: TGTGCCAGCAGCTTAGCGGGGGGGGGTCAGCCCCAGCATTTT; v_call: TRBV7-2; j_call: TRBJ1-5; d_call: NA; clone_size: NA
cdr3_aa: CASSKLAAPGETQYF; cdr3_nt: TGTGCCAGCAGTAAACTAGCAGCTCCTGGGGAGACCCAGTACTTC; v_call: TRBV6-2/TRBV6-3; j_call: TRBJ2-5; d_call: NA; clone_size: NA
cdr3_aa: CASSVGRDSATNEKLFF; cdr3_nt: TGTGCCAGCAGCGTAGGAAGGGACTCAGCAACTAATGAAAAACTGTTTTTT; v_call: TRBV9; j_call: TRBJ1-4; d_call: NA; clone_size: NA
cdr3_aa: CATSDSLRTDTQYF; cdr3_nt: TGTGCCACCAGTGATTCGCTGAGGACAGATACGCAGTATTTT; v_call: TRBV24-1; j_call: TRBJ2-3; d_call: NA; clone_size: NA
cdr3_aa: CAWSVPDRNTGELFF; cdr3_nt: TGTGCCTGGAGTGTACCAGACAGGAACACCGGGGAGCTGTTTTTT; v_call: TRBV30; j_call: TRBJ2-2; d_call: NA; clone_size: once
cdr3_aa: CAWSPPGGRTNYGYTF; cdr3_nt: TGTGCCTGGAGTCCGCCGGGCGGGAGAACTAACTATGGCTACACCTTC; v_call: TRBV30; j_call: TRBJ1-2; d_call: NA; clone_size: NA
cdr3_aa: CASSEKGAWDTEAFF; cdr3_nt: TGTGCCAGCAGCGAAAAGGGGGCTTGGGACACTGAAGCTTTCTTT; v_call: TRBV7-9; j_call: TRBJ1-1; d_call: TRBD1; clone_size: NA
cdr3_aa: CASSVQGALSYEQYF; cdr3_nt: TGTGCCAGCAGTGTACAGGGGGCCCTCTCCTACGAGCAGTACTTC; v_call: TRBV27; j_call: TRBJ2-7; d_call: TRBD1; clone_size: NA
cdr3_aa: CAISDGGPNTGELFF; cdr3_nt: TGTGCCATCAGTGATGGAGGGCCCAACACCGGGGAGCTGTTTTTT; v_call: TRBV10-3; j_call: TRBJ2-2; d_call: NA; clone_size: NA
cdr3_aa: CASSQPLLGGYTF; cdr3_nt: TGTGCCAGCAGTCAACCCCTCCTCGGGGGCTACACCTTC; v_call: TRBV28; j_call: TRBJ1-2; d_call: NA; clone_size: once
cdr3_aa: CASSQNPVQGEGTEAFF; cdr3_nt: TGTGCCAGCAGCCAAAACCCCGTACAGGGGGAAGGGACTGAAGCTTTCTTT; v_call: TRBV7-3; j_call: TRBJ1-1; d_call: TRBD1; clone_size: few
cdr3_aa: CAWREHPDREAFF; cdr3_nt: TGTGCCTGGAGAGAGCACCCTGACAGGGAAGCTTTCTTT; v_call: TRBV30; j_call: TRBJ1-1; d_call: NA; clone_size: once
cdr3_aa: CAWSVRGNQPQHF; cdr3_nt: TGTGCCTGGAGTGTTCGGGGGAATCAGCCCCAGCATTTT; v_call: TRBV30; j_call: TRBJ1-5; d_call: NA; clone_size: NA
cdr3_aa: CASRLGEFGYGYTF; cdr3_nt: TGTGCCAGTAGGCTAGGGGAATTTGGGTATGGCTACACCTTC; v_call: TRBV19; j_call: TRBJ1-2; d_call: NA; clone_size: NA
cdr3_aa: CASRGQGGGPQHF; cdr3_nt: TGTGCCAGCAGGGGACAGGGCGGTGGGCCCCAGCATTTT; v_call: TRBV12-3/TRBV12-4; j_call: TRBJ1-5; d_call: TRBD1; clone_size: NA
cdr3_aa: CASSQDNKSGYTF; cdr3_nt: TGTGCCAGCAGCCAAGACAACAAAAGTGGCTACACCTTC; v_call: TRBV4-2; j_call: TRBJ1-2; d_call: NA; clone_size: NA
cdr3_aa: CASSYFDLALKETQYF; cdr3_nt: TGTGCCAGCAGTTACTTTGATTTAGCGTTGAAAGAGACCCAGTACTTC; v_call: TRBV6-6; j_call: TRBJ2-5; d_call: NA; clone_size: few
cdr3_aa: CASSPGQGRNYGYTF; cdr3_nt: TGCGCCAGCAGCCCTGGACAGGGGAGAAACTATGGCTACACCTTC; v_call: TRBV5-1; j_call: TRBJ1-2; d_call: TRBD1; clone_size: NA
cdr3_aa: CASAESSVELEAFF; cdr3_nt: TGTGCCAGCGCCGAATCAAGCGTTGAGCTTGAAGCTTTCTTT; v_call: TRBV14; j_call: TRBJ1-1; d_call: NA; clone_size: once
cdr3_aa: CASSRRGSTSTDTQYF; cdr3_nt: TGTGCCAGCTCACGTAGGGGTTCAACTAGCACAGATACGCAGTATTTT; v_call: TRBV18; j_call: TRBJ2-3; d_call: NA; clone_size: once
cdr3_aa: CASSRTGGSTQPQHF; cdr3_nt: TGTGCCAGCAGCCGGACAGGGGGTTCGACTCAGCCCCAGCATTTT; v_call: TRBV9; j_call: TRBJ1-5; d_call: TRBD1; clone_size: NA
cdr3_aa: CASPGTFYNEQFF; cdr3_nt: TGTGCCAGCCCCGGGACTTTCTACAATGAGCAGTTCTTC; v_call: TRBV14; j_call: TRBJ2-1; d_call: NA; clone_size: NA
cdr3_aa: CASSRRDGGPNTEAFF; cdr3_nt: TGCGCCAGCAGTCGCCGGGACGGGGGGCCGAACACTGAAGCTTTCTTT; v_call: TRBV4-1; j_call: TRBJ1-1; d_call: NA; clone_size: NA
cdr3_aa: CASSRQGLAGRRGTDTQYF; cdr3_nt: TGCGCCAGCAGTCGTCAAGGACTAGCGGGCCGCCGCGGCACAGATACGCAGTATTTT; v_call: TRBV5-1; j_call: TRBJ2-3; d_call: TRBD2; clone_size: NA